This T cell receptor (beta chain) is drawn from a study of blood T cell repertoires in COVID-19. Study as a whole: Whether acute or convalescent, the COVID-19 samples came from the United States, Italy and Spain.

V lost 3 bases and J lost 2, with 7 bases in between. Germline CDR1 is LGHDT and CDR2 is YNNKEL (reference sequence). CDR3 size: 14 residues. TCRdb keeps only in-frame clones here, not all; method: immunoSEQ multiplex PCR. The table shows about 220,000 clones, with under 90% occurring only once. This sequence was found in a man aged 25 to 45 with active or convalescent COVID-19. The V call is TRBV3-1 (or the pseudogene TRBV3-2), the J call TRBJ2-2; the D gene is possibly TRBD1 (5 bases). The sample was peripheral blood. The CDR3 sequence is CASSQGRNTGELFF. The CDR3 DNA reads TGTGCCAGCAGCCAGGGGCGAAACACCGGGGAGCTGTTTTTT.